The sequence of this T cell receptor beta chain was determined in a study of blood T cell dynamics during melanoma immunotherapy. Whole-study results and caveats: It remained unknown if the driving T cell clones were melanoma-specific. At W3, later disease-control patients showed bifurcated PBMC repertoire changes, unlike progressors.

The time point here: pre-treatment baseline. This CDR3 has 13 amino acids. With 0 bases removed from V and 4 bases from J, the gap between germline ends came to 4 bases. The germline CDR1 and CDR2 sequences are SGDLS and YYNGEE. Produced via immunoSEQ multiplex PCR; TCRdb's table is partial and in-frame only. The sample yields roughly 16,000 clones, 83% seen once. As concerns this clone: Its matching antigen is unknown.

The sequence was obtained from a human donor with melanoma. Sequences were derived from blood, sampled from a patient treated with checkpoint blockade. The rearrangement uses TRBV9 and TRBJ2-2; D is unresolved. Here the CDR3 reads CASSVEATGELFF. The CDR3 DNA sequence: TGTGCCAGCAGCGTAGAAGCCACCGGGGAGCTGTTTTTT.